This T cell receptor beta chain is from a study of blood T cell repertoires in COVID-19. Overall study: Acute and convalescent COVID-19 specimens originated in the United States, Italy and Spain. The cDNA or gDNA used as material had been derived from T cells, B-cell-depleted T cells, or PBMCs.

Germline V gene sequence: CDR1 MNHEY, CDR2 SVGAGI. The CDR3 has 15 amino acids. Deletions cut 2 bases from V and 2 bases from J, with 12 bases between. Under the authors' procedure: Estimation of nucleated cell counts relied on the amplification of reference gene primers. TCRdb keeps only in-frame clones here, not all; method: immunoSEQ multiplex PCR. That table is the source of V, J and clone size, and D and trimming were worked out from the DNA. The sample comprises 250,000 to 300,000 clones, over 65% of which are singletons, and around 4.5% rests with the top ten. The sample holds one count of this clone.

The sequencing sample was made of peripheral blood. The source is a man aged 55-75 years who had recovered from COVID-19. The rearrangement links TRBV6-5 to TRBJ1-1; TRBD1 is a possible D gene (5 bases). CDR3 amino acids: CASSYGGDLNTEAFF. The CDR3 DNA is TGTGCCAGCAGTTACGGGGGGGACCTAAACACTGAAGCTTTCTTT.